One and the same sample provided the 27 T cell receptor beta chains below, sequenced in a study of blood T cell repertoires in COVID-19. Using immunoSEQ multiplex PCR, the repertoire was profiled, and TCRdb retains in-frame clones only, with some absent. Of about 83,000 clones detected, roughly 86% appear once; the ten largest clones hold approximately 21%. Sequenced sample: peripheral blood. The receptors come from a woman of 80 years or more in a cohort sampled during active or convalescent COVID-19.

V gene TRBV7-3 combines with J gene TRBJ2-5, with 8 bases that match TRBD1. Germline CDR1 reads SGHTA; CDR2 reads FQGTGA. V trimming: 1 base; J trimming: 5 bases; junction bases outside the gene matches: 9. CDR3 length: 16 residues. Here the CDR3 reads CASSLRARGLLETQYF. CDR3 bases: TGTGCCAGCAGCTTAAGGGCCAGGGGGCTCCTTGAGACCCAGTACTTC. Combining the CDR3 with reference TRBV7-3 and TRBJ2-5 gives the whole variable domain GAGVSQTPSNKVTEKGKYVELRCDPISGHTALYWYRQSLGQGPEFLIYFQGTGAADDSGLPNDRFFAVRPEGSVSTLKIQRTERGDSAVYLCASSLRARGLLETQYFGPGTRLLVL.

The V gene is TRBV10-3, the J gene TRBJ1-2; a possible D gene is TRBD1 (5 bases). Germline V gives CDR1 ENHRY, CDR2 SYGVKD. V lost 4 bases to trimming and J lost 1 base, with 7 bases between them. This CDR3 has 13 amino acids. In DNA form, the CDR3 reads TGTGCCATCAGTGGGGGCTATAACTATGGCTACACCTTC. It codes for CAISGGYNYGYTF.

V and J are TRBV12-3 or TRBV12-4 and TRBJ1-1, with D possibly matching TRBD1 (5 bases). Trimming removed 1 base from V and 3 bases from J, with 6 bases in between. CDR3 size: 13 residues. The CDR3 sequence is CASSLGGHTEAFF. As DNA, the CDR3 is TGTGCCAGCAGTTTAGGGGGCCACACTGAAGCTTTCTTT.

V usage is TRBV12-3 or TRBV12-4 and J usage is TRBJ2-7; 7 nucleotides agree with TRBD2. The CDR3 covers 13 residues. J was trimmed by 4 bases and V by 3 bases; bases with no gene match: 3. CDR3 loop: CASSLGGSYEQYV. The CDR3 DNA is TGTGCCAGCAGTTTGGGCGGGAGTTACGAGCAGTACGTC.

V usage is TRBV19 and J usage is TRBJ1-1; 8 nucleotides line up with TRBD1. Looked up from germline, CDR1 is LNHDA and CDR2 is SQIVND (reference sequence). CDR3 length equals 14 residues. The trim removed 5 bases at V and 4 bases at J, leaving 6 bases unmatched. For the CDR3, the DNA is TGTGCCAGTAGTCTCGGACAGGGTCTCACTGAAGCTTTCTTT. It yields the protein CASSLGQGLTEAFF.

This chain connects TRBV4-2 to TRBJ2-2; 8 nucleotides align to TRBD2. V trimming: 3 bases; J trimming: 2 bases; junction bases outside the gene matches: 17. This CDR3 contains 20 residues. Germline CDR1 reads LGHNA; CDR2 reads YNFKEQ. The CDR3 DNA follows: TGTGCCAGCAGCCACCAACAGGTTTTGCCGGGACTAGGAAACACCGGGGAGCTGTTTTTT. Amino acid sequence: CASSHQQVLPGLGNTGELFF.

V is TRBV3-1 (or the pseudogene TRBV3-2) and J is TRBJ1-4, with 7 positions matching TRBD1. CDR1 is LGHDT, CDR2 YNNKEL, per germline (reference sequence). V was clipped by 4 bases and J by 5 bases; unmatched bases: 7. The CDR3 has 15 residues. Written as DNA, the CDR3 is TGTGCCAGCAGCCCACCCGGACAGGAGAATGAAAAACTGTTTTTT. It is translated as CASSPPGQENEKLFF.

The CDR3 DNA sequence: TGTGCCAGCAGCGACGGTACAACTAGCGGGAGCCGGGGTATGAGAGAGACCCAGTACTTC. It specifies CASSDGTTSGSRGMRETQYF. The chain employs TRBV6-6 and TRBJ2-5; TRBD2 matches at 11 bases. With V trimmed by 6 bases and J by 4 bases, 22 bases remained unmatched. CDR1 and CDR2 from the germline V gene are MNHNY and SVGAGI (reference sequence). This CDR3 has 20 amino acids.

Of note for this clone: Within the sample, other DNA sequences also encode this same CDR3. In nucleotides, the CDR3 is TGCGCCAGCAGCTTGGTTGGAGGGTCCTACAATGAGCAGTTCTTC. Amino acids: CASSLVGGSYNEQFF. V and J are TRBV5-1 and TRBJ2-1, with TRBD2 as a possible D gene (6 bases). Trimming removed 0 bases from V and 1 base from J, with 8 bases in between. CDR1 and CDR2 (germline): SGHRS, YFSETQ. This CDR3 has 15 residues.

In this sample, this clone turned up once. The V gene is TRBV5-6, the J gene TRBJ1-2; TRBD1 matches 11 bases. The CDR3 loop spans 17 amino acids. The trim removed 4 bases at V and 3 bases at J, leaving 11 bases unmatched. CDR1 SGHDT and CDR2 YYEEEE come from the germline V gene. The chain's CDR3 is CASSPDRGRGGYYGYTF. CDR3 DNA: TGTGCCAGCAGCCCGGACAGGGGGCGAGGGGGCTACTATGGCTACACCTTC.

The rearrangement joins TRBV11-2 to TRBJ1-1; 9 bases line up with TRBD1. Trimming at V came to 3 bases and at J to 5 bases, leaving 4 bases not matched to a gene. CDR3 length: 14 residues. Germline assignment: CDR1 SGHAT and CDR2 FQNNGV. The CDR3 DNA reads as TGTGCCAGCAGCTTTCAGGGGACAGGGACTGAAGCTTTCTTT. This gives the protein CASSFQGTGTEAFF.

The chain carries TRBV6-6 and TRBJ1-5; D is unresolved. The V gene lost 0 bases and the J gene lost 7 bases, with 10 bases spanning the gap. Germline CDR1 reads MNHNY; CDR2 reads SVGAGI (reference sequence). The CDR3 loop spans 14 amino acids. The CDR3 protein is CASSYSRGGQPQHF. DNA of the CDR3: TGTGCCAGCAGTTACTCTCGGGGTGGCCAGCCCCAGCATTTT.

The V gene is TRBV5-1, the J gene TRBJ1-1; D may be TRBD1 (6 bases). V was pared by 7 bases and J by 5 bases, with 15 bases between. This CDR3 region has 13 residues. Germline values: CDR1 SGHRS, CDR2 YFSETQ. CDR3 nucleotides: TGCGCCAGCTCCCCCAGGGGTGGGACTGAAGCTTTCTTT. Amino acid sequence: CASSPRGGTEAFF.

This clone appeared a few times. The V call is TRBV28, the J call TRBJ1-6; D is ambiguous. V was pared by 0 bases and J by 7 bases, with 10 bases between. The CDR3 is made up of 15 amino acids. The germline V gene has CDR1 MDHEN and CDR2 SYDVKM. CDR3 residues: CASSLWGRRNSPLHF. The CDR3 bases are TGTGCCAGCAGTTTATGGGGGAGAAGAAATTCACCCCTCCACTTT. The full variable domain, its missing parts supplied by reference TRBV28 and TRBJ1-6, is DVKVTQSSRYLVKRTGEKVFLECVQDMDHENMFWYRQDPGLGLRLIYFSYDVKMKEKGDIPEGYSVSREKKERFSLILESASTNQTSMYLCASSLWGRRNSPLHFGNGTRLTVT.

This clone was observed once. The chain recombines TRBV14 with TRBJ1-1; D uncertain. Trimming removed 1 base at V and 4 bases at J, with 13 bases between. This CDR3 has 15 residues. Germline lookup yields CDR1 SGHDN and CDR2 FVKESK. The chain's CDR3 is CASSQGIGRSTEAFF. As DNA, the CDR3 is TGTGCCAGCAGCCAAGGAATAGGGAGAAGCACTGAAGCTTTCTTT.

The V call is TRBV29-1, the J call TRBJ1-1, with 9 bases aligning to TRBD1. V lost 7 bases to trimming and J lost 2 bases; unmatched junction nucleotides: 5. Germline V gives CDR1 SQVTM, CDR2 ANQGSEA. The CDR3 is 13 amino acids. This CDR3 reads CSGGDRDNTEAFF. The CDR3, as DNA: TGCAGCGGGGGGGACAGGGATAACACTGAAGCTTTCTTT.

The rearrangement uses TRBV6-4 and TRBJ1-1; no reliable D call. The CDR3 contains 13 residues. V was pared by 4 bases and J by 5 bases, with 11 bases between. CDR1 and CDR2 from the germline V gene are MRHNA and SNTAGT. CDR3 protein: CASSATERTEAFF. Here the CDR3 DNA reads TGTGCCAGCAGTGCAACCGAGAGAACTGAAGCTTTCTTT.

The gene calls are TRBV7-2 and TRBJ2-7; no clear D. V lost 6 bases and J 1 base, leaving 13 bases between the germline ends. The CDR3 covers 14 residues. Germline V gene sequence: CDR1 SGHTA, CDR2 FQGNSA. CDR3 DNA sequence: TGTGCCAGCAGACGCGACACAGTATCCTACGAGCAGTACTTC. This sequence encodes CASRRDTVSYEQYF.

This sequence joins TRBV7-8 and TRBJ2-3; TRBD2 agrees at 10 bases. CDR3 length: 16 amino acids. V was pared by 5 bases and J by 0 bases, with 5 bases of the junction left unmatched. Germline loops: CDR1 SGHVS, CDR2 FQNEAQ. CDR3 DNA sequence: TGTGCCAGCAGCCTAATGACTAGCGGGAGCACAGATACGCAGTATTTT. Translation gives CASSLMTSGSTDTQYF.

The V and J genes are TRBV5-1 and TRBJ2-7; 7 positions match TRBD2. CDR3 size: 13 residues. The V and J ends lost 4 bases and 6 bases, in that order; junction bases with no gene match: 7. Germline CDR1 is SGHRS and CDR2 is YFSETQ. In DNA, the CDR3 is TGCGCCAGCAGCGAAGGGACTAATACCGAGCAGTACTTC. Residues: CASSEGTNTEQYF.

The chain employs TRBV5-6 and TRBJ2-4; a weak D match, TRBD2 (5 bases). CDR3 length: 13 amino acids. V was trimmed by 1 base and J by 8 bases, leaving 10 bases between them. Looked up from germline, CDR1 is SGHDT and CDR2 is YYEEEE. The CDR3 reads CASSLSNGDIQYF. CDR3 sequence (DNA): TGTGCCAGCAGCTTGTCTAACGGGGACATTCAGTACTTC.

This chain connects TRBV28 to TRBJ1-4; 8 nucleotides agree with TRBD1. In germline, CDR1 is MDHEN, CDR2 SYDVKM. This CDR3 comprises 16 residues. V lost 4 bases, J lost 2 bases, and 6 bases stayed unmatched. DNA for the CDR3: TGTGCCAGCAGTTCCCCCCCAGGGGGCACTAATGAAAAACTGTTTTTT. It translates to CASSSPPGGTNEKLFF.

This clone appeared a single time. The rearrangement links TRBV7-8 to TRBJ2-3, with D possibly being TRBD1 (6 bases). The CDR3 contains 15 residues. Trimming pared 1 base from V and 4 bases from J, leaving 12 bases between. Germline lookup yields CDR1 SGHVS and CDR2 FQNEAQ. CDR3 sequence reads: CASSLGQVSADTQYF. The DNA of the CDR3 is TGTGCCAGCAGCTTAGGACAGGTTTCAGCAGATACGCAGTATTTT.

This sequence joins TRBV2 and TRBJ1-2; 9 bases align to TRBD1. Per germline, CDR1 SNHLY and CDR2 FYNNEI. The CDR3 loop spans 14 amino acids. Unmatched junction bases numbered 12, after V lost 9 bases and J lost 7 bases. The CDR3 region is CARSSDTGGFGYTF. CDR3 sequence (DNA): TGTGCCAGATCGAGCGATACAGGGGGCTTTGGCTACACCTTC. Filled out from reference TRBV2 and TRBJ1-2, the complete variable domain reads EPEVTQTPSHQVTQMGQEVILRCVPISNHLYFYWYRQILGQKVEFLVSFYNNEISEKSEIFDDQFSVERPDGSNFTLKIRSTKLEDSAMYFCARSSDTGGFGYTFGSGTRLTVV.

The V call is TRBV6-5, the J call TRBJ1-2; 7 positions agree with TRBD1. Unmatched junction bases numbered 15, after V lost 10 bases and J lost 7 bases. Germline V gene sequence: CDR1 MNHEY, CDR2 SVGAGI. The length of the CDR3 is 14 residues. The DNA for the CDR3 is TGTGCCACCTGGGACAGCGGATCAACCCTTGGCTACACCTTC. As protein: CATWDSGSTLGYTF.

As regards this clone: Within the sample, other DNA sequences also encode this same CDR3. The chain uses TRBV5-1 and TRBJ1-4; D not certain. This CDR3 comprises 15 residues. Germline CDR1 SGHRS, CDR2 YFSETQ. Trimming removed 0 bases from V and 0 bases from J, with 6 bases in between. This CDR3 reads CASSLDGTTNEKLFF. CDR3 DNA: TGCGCCAGCAGCTTGGACGGGACAACTAATGAAAAACTGTTTTTT.

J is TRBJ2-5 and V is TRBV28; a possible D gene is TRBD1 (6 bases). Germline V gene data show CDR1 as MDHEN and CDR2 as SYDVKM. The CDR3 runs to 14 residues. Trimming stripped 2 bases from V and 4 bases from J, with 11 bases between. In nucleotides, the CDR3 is TGTGCCAGCAGTTTAGTGCAGGGGATAGAGACCCAGTACTTC. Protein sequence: CASSLVQGIETQYF.